The rows below give T cell receptor beta chains drawn from one sample of a study of blood T cell repertoires in COVID-19. Measured with immunoSEQ multiplex PCR; TCRdb has only the in-frame clones, and not every one. The sample includes about 89,000 clones, roughly 78% of them seen just once. The sequencing sample was made of peripheral blood. Receptors were obtained from a woman of 80 years or more with acute or convalescent COVID-19. The CDR3 runs from the conserved cysteine through the conserved F or W. Fields, in order: J gene, V gene, clone size, D gene, CDR3 DNA, CDR3 protein. D genes are given only for firm matches. Clone size, where shown, is once, few, many, or a class for clones that have expanded.

j_gene: TRBJ1-2
v_gene: TRBV12-3/TRBV12-4
abundance: -
d_gene: -
CDR3nt: TGTGCCAGCAGTTTGGTGGGGGCCCTCGGCTACACCTTC
CDR3aa: CASSLVGALGYTF

j_gene: TRBJ2-3
v_gene: TRBV7-9
abundance: -
d_gene: -
CDR3nt: TGTGCCAGCTCTATAGATACGCAGTATTTT
CDR3aa: CASSIDTQYF

j_gene: TRBJ1-2
v_gene: TRBV6-5
abundance: -
d_gene: TRBD1
CDR3nt: TGTGCCAGCAGTTACACGGACAGGCAGGGCTACACCTTC
CDR3aa: CASSYTDRQGYTF

j_gene: TRBJ1-4
v_gene: TRBV11-2
abundance: -
d_gene: -
CDR3nt: TGTGCCAGCAGCTCCGGATTCCACTTAGGTACAGCTAATAATGAAAAACTGTTTTTT
CDR3aa: CASSSGFHLGTANNEKLFF

j_gene: TRBJ1-3
v_gene: TRBV6-5
abundance: -
d_gene: TRBD1
CDR3nt: TGTGCCAGCAAACGCAGGGGGCCTGGAAACACCATATATTTT
CDR3aa: CASKRRGPGNTIYF

j_gene: TRBJ2-2
v_gene: TRBV5-8
abundance: -
d_gene: TRBD2
CDR3nt: TGTGCCAGCAGCTGGGGACTAGCGGGGGGACAGAACACCGGGGAGCTGTTTTTT
CDR3aa: CASSWGLAGGQNTGELFF

j_gene: TRBJ1-2
v_gene: TRBV9
abundance: -
d_gene: -
CDR3nt: TGTGCCAGCAGCGCTGGACATTCTAACTATGGCTACACCTTC
CDR3aa: CASSAGHSNYGYTF

j_gene: TRBJ1-1
v_gene: TRBV6-2/TRBV6-3
abundance: -
d_gene: -
CDR3nt: TGTGCCAGCAGTTACTCGCAAGGGGGACAAGCTTTCTTT
CDR3aa: CASSYSQGGQAFF

j_gene: TRBJ1-5
v_gene: TRBV7-2
abundance: -
d_gene: -
CDR3nt: TGTGCCAGCAGCGTCAGGGTGCTCCGGCCCCAGCATTTT
CDR3aa: CASSVRVLRPQHF

j_gene: TRBJ2-1
v_gene: TRBV28
abundance: -
d_gene: -
CDR3nt: TGTGCCAGCAGTGCCAGGGGTTCATCCTACAATGAGCAGTTCTTC
CDR3aa: CASSARGSSYNEQFF

j_gene: TRBJ2-1
v_gene: TRBV5-1
abundance: -
d_gene: -
CDR3nt: TGCGCCAGCAGCTCCGTTACAGGTAACAATGAGCAGTTCTTC
CDR3aa: CASSSVTGNNEQFF

j_gene: TRBJ1-2
v_gene: TRBV19
abundance: once
d_gene: TRBD1
CDR3nt: TGTGCCAGTAATCCTAGGACAGGAGCTAACTATGGCTACACCTTC
CDR3aa: CASNPRTGANYGYTF

j_gene: TRBJ1-1
v_gene: TRBV27
abundance: -
d_gene: -
CDR3nt: TGTGCCAGCAGCCTTAGGGGCACTGAAGCTTTCTTT
CDR3aa: CASSLRGTEAFF

j_gene: TRBJ2-5
v_gene: TRBV7-2
abundance: -
d_gene: -
CDR3nt: TGTGCCAGCAGCTTAGCCAACCTAAGGACCCAGTACTTC
CDR3aa: CASSLANLRTQYF

j_gene: TRBJ2-3
v_gene: TRBV5-5
abundance: few
d_gene: TRBD1
CDR3nt: TGTGCCAGCAGCTTTCCGGGACAGGGCACAGATACGCAGTATTTT
CDR3aa: CASSFPGQGTDTQYF

j_gene: TRBJ2-7
v_gene: TRBV6-5
abundance: -
d_gene: TRBD1
CDR3nt: TGTGCCAGCAGTTCCTCCCAGGGGGCCTACGAGCAGTACTTC
CDR3aa: CASSSSQGAYEQYF

j_gene: TRBJ2-2
v_gene: TRBV13
abundance: -
d_gene: -
CDR3nt: TGTGCCAGCAGCTTAGAGGCAGGGGTCAACACCGGGGAGCTGTTTTTT
CDR3aa: CASSLEAGVNTGELFF

j_gene: TRBJ1-2
v_gene: TRBV12-5
abundance: -
d_gene: TRBD1
CDR3nt: TGTGCTAGTGGTTTGGCGGGACAGGGATACTATGGCTACACCTTC
CDR3aa: CASGLAGQGYYGYTF

j_gene: TRBJ1-3
v_gene: TRBV30
abundance: once
d_gene: TRBD1
CDR3nt: TGTGCCTGGAGTGTATACGGGACAGCTTTCGACACCATATATTTT
CDR3aa: CAWSVYGTAFDTIYF

j_gene: TRBJ2-5
v_gene: TRBV7-2
abundance: -
d_gene: TRBD2
CDR3nt: TGTGCCAGCAGCTTAGAGGGGCGGGGGGGCGCAGAGACCCAGTACTTC
CDR3aa: CASSLEGRGGAETQYF

j_gene: TRBJ1-1
v_gene: TRBV7-8
abundance: -
d_gene: -
CDR3nt: TGTGCCAGCAGCTTGACAGTTTTCACTGAAGCTTTCTTT
CDR3aa: CASSLTVFTEAFF

j_gene: TRBJ2-3
v_gene: TRBV24-1
abundance: -
d_gene: -
CDR3nt: TGTGCCACCAGTGATTTTCAGGGAACAGATACGCAGTATTTT
CDR3aa: CATSDFQGTDTQYF

j_gene: TRBJ2-7
v_gene: TRBV28
abundance: -
d_gene: TRBD2
CDR3nt: TGTGCCAGCAGACAGGGACTAGCGGGCTCCTACGAGCAGTACTTC
CDR3aa: CASRQGLAGSYEQYF

j_gene: TRBJ2-5
v_gene: TRBV6-5
abundance: -
d_gene: -
CDR3nt: TGTGCCACGCGGACAACAGGGGGGGTTGAGACCCAGTACTTC
CDR3aa: CATRTTGGVETQYF

j_gene: TRBJ2-5
v_gene: TRBV7-3
abundance: -
d_gene: TRBD1
CDR3nt: TGTGCCAGCAGCTTAAGAAGACAGGGGCTGGGTGAGACCCAGTACTTC
CDR3aa: CASSLRRQGLGETQYF

j_gene: TRBJ2-3
v_gene: TRBV29-1
abundance: -
d_gene: -
CDR3nt: TGCAGCGCTATTCCCGTAGATACGCAGTATTTT
CDR3aa: CSAIPVDTQYF

j_gene: TRBJ1-1
v_gene: TRBV4-1
abundance: once
d_gene: -
CDR3nt: TGCGCCAGCAGCCGCACGCAGGGAGAAGCTTTCTTT
CDR3aa: CASSRTQGEAFF

j_gene: TRBJ1-2
v_gene: TRBV12-3/TRBV12-4
abundance: -
d_gene: TRBD1
CDR3nt: TGTGCCAGCACTTGGACAGGGGGCGATGGCTACACCTTC
CDR3aa: CASTWTGGDGYTF

j_gene: TRBJ2-3
v_gene: TRBV10-3
abundance: -
d_gene: -
CDR3nt: TGTGCCATCAGTGAGGGAGTAAGTCGGCGGGGACGCACAGATACGCAGTATTTT
CDR3aa: CAISEGVSRRGRTDTQYF

j_gene: TRBJ2-7
v_gene: TRBV18
abundance: once
d_gene: TRBD2
CDR3nt: TGTGCCAGCTCACCAACTAGCGGGGGGCCCTACGAGCAGTACTTC
CDR3aa: CASSPTSGGPYEQYF

j_gene: TRBJ2-4
v_gene: TRBV21-1
abundance: -
d_gene: -
CDR3nt: TGTGCCAGCAGCAAAGCTCAGTTACTAGCGGGGGCCCCAAGAGCCAAAAACATTCAGTACTTC
CDR3aa: CASSKAQLLAGAPRAKNIQYF

j_gene: TRBJ2-3
v_gene: TRBV5-4
abundance: -
d_gene: TRBD2
CDR3nt: TGTGCCAGCAGCCCGGGACTAAACTACGGCACAGATACGCAGTATTTT
CDR3aa: CASSPGLNYGTDTQYF

j_gene: TRBJ1-4
v_gene: TRBV18
abundance: -
d_gene: TRBD1
CDR3nt: TGTGCCAGCTCACACCGGGACAGGCGGGAAAAACTGTTTTTT
CDR3aa: CASSHRDRREKLFF

j_gene: TRBJ1-2
v_gene: TRBV12-3/TRBV12-4
abundance: -
d_gene: -
CDR3nt: TGTGCCAGCAGTTTAGAGGGAGGGCGTGGCTACACCTTC
CDR3aa: CASSLEGGRGYTF

j_gene: TRBJ1-3
v_gene: TRBV27
abundance: few
d_gene: -
CDR3nt: TGTGCCAGCAGTTTATCGTGGTTCGGACGGACTAATGGAAACACCATATATTTT
CDR3aa: CASSLSWFGRTNGNTIYF

j_gene: TRBJ1-1
v_gene: TRBV7-9
abundance: -
d_gene: TRBD1
CDR3nt: TGTGCCAGCAGCTTAGAGGACAGGGGAGCTTTCTTT
CDR3aa: CASSLEDRGAFF

j_gene: TRBJ1-1
v_gene: TRBV7-2
abundance: -
d_gene: -
CDR3nt: TGTGCCAGCAGCCGTGGACAGACTTGGTCTGAAGCTTTCTTT
CDR3aa: CASSRGQTWSEAFF

j_gene: TRBJ1-1
v_gene: TRBV14
abundance: -
d_gene: -
CDR3nt: TGTGCCAGCAGCCAAGCCCCGTGGGGGGGCGATGAAGCTTTCTTT
CDR3aa: CASSQAPWGGDEAFF

j_gene: TRBJ2-5
v_gene: TRBV11-2
abundance: -
d_gene: TRBD1
CDR3nt: TGTGCCAGCAGCTTAGGGACAGGTAACGAGGAGACCCAGTACTTC
CDR3aa: CASSLGTGNEETQYF

j_gene: TRBJ1-4
v_gene: TRBV9
abundance: -
d_gene: -
CDR3nt: TGTGCCAGCAGCACCGGAGCAGGGGCCGCAACTAATGAAAAACTGTTTTTT
CDR3aa: CASSTGAGAATNEKLFF

j_gene: TRBJ1-4
v_gene: TRBV6-5
abundance: -
d_gene: -
CDR3nt: TGTGCCAGCGGAACAGGCCCCGCAACTAATGAAAAACTGTTTTTT
CDR3aa: CASGTGPATNEKLFF

j_gene: TRBJ2-7
v_gene: TRBV6-2/TRBV6-3
abundance: few
d_gene: -
CDR3nt: TGTGCCAGCAGTTACACTGGCGAGGCGGCGTATGAGCAGTACTTC
CDR3aa: CASSYTGEAAYEQYF

j_gene: TRBJ2-3
v_gene: TRBV2
abundance: many
d_gene: -
CDR3nt: TGTGCCAGCAGCGCGTATACGGATACGCAGTATTTT
CDR3aa: CASSAYTDTQYF

j_gene: TRBJ2-3
v_gene: TRBV5-1
abundance: -
d_gene: TRBD1
CDR3nt: TGCGCCAGCAGCACGGGACAGGCGAGCACAGATACGCAGTATTTT
CDR3aa: CASSTGQASTDTQYF

j_gene: TRBJ1-6
v_gene: TRBV27
abundance: -
d_gene: TRBD1
CDR3nt: TGTGCCAGCAGTTTCCATTTCCCGTCCGGACAGGGGGACGATTCACCCCTCCACTTT
CDR3aa: CASSFHFPSGQGDDSPLHF

j_gene: TRBJ2-7
v_gene: TRBV7-3
abundance: -
d_gene: -
CDR3nt: TGTGCCAGCAGCTTCGGGGCCCAGCGGGTCTACGAGCAGTACTTC
CDR3aa: CASSFGAQRVYEQYF

j_gene: TRBJ2-1
v_gene: TRBV21-1
abundance: once
d_gene: -
CDR3nt: TGTGCCAGCAGCAATCCACTACAGGGGGGACTCTACAATGAGCAGTTCTTC
CDR3aa: CASSNPLQGGLYNEQFF

j_gene: TRBJ2-3
v_gene: TRBV6-5
abundance: -
d_gene: -
CDR3nt: TGTGCCAGCAAACTCGGCGGGGTAGATACGCAGTATTTT
CDR3aa: CASKLGGVDTQYF